Sequencing of this T cell receptor beta chain was carried out in a study of blood T cells in healthy people across ages. This clonotype was seen a handful of times. Using a J-beta primer mix together with a sample-barcoded 5' primer, a second PCR was run for roughly 7 to 11 cycles. Each CDR3 protein is one row after TCRdb ran MiXCR on the 5' RACE reads. Seen here are 650,000 to 1,000,000 distinct CDR3 sequences, about 36% observed once, and the top ten hold over 10%. This receptor was identified in a man aged 18 to 30 in good health. The material sequenced was blood.

CDR3 coding DNA: TGCAGCGCTTCGGGACAGACTTCCTACAATGAGCAGTTCTTC. Encoded protein: CSASGQTSYNEQFF. This chain links TRBV29-1 with TRBJ2-1; 7 bases align to TRBD1. The junction had 7 bases not matched to a gene; V was cut back by 7 bases and J by 1 base. The CDR3 runs to 14 residues. CDR1 SQVTM and CDR2 ANQGSEA come from the germline V gene.